This T cell receptor (beta chain) was found in a study of cytomegalovirus exposure and HLA in healthy donors. Study-wide background: The 95 to 150 validation repertoires, a later analysis reported, used the same platform as the approximately 630 first-cohort repertoires. Study-level findings and limits: The CMV antigen specificity of a few CMV-associated chains was confirmed through in vitro analysis. Listed as cytomegalovirus-associated were approximately 160 TCR beta chains.

While the first cohort had 600 to 850 subjects, the donors belonged to the separate validation cohort of about 130 subjects. Profiled with immunoSEQ multiplex PCR; TCRdb holds only in-frame clones, not every one. The data hold about 60,000 clones, with roughly 90% observed a single time. J was trimmed by 2 bases and V by 6 bases; bases with no gene match: 7. Looked up from germline, CDR1 is MNHEY and CDR2 is SVGAGI. This CDR3 comprises 15 residues. With regard to this clone: Its antigen is still unknown.

This clonotype was obtained from a man aged 18 to 30 in good health and CMV-seronegative. The chain links TRBV6-5 to TRBJ1-5, with 7 nucleotides matching TRBD1. The sample consisted of PBMCs. The CDR3 sequence is CASRSTGFGNQPQHF. Written as DNA, the CDR3 is TGTGCCAGCAGATCGACAGGGTTCGGCAATCAGCCCCAGCATTTT.